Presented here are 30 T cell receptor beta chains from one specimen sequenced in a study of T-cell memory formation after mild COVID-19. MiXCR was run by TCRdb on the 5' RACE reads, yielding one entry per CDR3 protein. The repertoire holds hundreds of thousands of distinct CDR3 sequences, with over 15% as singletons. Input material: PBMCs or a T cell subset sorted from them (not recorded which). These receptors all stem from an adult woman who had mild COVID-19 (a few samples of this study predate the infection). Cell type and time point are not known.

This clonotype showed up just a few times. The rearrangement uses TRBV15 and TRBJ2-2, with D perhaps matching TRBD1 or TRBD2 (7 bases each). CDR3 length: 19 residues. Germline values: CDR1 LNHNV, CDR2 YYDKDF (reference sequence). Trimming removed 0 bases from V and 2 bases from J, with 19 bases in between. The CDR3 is CATSRDPGGDSGNTGELFF. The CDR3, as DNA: TGTGCCACCAGCAGAGATCCTGGGGGGGACAGTGGAAACACCGGGGAGCTGTTTTTT.

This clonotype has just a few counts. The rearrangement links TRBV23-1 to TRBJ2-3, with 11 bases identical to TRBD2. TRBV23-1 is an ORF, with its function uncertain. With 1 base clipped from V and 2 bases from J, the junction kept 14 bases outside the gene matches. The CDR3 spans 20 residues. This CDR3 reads CASSQWKERLAGKATDTQYF. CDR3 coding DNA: TGCGCCAGCAGTCAATGGAAGGAGAGACTAGCGGGAAAGGCCACAGATACGCAGTATTTT.

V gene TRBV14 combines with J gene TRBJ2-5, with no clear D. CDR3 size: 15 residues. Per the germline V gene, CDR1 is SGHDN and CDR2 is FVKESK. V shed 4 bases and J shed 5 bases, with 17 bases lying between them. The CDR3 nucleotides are TGTGCCAGCAGCCGCGCGTTCTCTTCGCGGGAGACCCAGTACTTC. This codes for CASSRAFSSRETQYF.

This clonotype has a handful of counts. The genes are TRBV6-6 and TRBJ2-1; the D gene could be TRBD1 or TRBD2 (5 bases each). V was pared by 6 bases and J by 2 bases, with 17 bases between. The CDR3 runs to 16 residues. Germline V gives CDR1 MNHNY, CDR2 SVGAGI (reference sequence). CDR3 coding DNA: TGTGCCAGCAGACCGCCGGGGCCCCTCGCCTACAATGAGCAGTTCTTC. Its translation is CASRPPGPLAYNEQFF.

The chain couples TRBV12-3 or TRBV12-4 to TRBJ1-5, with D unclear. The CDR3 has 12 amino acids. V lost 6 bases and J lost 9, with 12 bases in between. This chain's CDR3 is CASREGPAPQHF. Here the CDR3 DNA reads TGTGCCAGCAGGGAAGGGCCGGCGCCCCAGCATTTT.

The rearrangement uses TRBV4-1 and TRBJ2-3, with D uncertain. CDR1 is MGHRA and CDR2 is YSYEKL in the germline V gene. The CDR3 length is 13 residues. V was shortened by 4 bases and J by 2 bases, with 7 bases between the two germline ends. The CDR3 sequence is CASSRIPTDTQYF. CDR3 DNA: TGCGCCAGCAGCCGCATCCCCACAGATACGCAGTATTTT.

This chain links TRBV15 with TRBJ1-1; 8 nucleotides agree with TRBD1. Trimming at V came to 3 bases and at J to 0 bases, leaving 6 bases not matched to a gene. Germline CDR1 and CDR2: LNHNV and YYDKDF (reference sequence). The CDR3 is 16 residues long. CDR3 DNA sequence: TGTGCCACCAGCAGGGACCGGACAGGGATGAACACTGAAGCTTTCTTT. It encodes CATSRDRTGMNTEAFF.

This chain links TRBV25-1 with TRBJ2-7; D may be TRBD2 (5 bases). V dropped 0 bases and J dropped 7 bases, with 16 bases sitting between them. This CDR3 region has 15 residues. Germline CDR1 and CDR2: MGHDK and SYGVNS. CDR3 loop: CASSEYMELPGEQYF. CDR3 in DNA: TGTGCCAGCAGTGAATATATGGAGTTACCGGGAGAGCAGTACTTC.

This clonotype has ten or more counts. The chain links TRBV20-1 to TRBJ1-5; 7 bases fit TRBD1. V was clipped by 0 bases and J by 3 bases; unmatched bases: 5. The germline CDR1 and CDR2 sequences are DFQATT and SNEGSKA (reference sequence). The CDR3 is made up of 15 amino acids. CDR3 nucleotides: TGCAGTGCTAGAGATAACAGGGGATTCAATCAGCCCCAGCATTTT. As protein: CSARDNRGFNQPQHF.

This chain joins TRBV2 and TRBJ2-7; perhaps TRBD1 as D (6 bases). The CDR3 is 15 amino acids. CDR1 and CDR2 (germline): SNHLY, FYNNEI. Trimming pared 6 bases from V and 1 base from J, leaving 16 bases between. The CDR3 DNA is TGTGCCAGCAGAAAATTGGGGGCCGGGTCCTACGAGCAGTACTTC. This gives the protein CASRKLGAGSYEQYF.

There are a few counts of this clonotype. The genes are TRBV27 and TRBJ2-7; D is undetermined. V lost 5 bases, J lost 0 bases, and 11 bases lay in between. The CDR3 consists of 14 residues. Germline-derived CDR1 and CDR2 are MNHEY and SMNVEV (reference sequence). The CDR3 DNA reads TGTGCCAGCAGTCCCGACTTGGGCTCCTACGAGCAGTACTTC. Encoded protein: CASSPDLGSYEQYF.

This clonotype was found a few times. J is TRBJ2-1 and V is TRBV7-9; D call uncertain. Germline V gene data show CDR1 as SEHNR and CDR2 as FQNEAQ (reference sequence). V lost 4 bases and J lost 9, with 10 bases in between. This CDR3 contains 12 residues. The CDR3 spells CASSYPVSEQFF. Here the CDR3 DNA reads TGTGCCAGCAGCTACCCAGTGAGTGAGCAGTTCTTC.

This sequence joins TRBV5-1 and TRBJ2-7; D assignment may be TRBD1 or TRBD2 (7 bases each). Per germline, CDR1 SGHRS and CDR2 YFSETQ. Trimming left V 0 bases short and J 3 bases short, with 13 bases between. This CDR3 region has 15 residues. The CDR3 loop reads CASSLAAGGDYEQYF. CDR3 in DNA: TGCGCCAGCAGCTTGGCGGCAGGGGGGGACTACGAGCAGTACTTC. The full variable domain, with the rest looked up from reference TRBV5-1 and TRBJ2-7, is KAGVTQTPRYLIKTRGQQVTLSCSPISGHRSVSWYQQTPGQGLQFLFEYFSETQRNKGNFPGRFSGRQFSNSRSEMNVSTLELGDSALYLCASSLAAGGDYEQYFGPGTRLTVT.

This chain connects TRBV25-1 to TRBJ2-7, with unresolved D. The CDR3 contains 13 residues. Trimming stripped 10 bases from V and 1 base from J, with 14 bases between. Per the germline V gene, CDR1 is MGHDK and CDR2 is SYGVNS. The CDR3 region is CATRRKDSYEQYF. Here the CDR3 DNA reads TGTGCCACCCGGCGGAAGGATTCCTACGAGCAGTACTTC.

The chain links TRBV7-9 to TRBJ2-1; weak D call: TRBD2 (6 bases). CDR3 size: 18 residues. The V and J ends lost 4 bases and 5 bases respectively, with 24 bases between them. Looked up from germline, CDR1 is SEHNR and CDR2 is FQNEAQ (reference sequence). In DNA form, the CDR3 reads TGTGCCAGCAGCTCCAGTAGGTTGACTAGTCAGGTTAACAATGAGCAGTTCTTC. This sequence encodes CASSSSRLTSQVNNEQFF.

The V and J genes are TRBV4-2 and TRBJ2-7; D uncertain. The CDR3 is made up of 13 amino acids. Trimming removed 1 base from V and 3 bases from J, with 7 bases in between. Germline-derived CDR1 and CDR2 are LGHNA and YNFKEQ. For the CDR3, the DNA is TGTGCCAGCAGCCAAGGGGTAAACTACGAGCAGTACTTC. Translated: CASSQGVNYEQYF.

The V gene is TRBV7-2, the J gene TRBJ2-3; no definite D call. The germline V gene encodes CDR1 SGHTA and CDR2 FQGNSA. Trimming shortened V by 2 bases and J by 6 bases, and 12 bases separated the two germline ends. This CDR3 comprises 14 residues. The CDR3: CASSLNPPGDTQYF. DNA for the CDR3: TGTGCCAGCAGCTTAAACCCGCCTGGGGATACGCAGTATTTT.

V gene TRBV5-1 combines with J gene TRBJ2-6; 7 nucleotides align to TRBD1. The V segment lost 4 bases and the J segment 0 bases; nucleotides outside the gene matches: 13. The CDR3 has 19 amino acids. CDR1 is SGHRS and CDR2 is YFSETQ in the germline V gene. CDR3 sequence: CASSPFDRVFLSGANVLTF. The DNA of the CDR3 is TGCGCCAGCAGCCCGTTTGACAGGGTGTTCCTCTCTGGGGCCAACGTCCTGACTTTC.

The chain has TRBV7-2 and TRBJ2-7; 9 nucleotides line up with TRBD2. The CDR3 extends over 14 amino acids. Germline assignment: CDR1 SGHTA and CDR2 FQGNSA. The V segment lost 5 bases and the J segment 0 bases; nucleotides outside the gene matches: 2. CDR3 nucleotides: TGTGCCAGCAGCGCGGGAGGGAACTCCTACGAGCAGTACTTC. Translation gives CASSAGGNSYEQYF.

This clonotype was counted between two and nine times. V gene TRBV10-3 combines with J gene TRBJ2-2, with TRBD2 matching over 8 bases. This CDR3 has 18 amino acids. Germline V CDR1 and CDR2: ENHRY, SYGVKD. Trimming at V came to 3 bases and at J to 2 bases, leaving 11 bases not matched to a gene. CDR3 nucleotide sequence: TGTGCCATCAGTGACCGTCCTAGCGGGCCGATCAACACCGGGGAGCTGTTTTTT. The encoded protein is CAISDRPSGPINTGELFF.

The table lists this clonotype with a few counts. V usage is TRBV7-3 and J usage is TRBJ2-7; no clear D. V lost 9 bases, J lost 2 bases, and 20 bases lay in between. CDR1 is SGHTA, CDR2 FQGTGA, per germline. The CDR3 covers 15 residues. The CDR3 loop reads CASSQRRLRPYEQYF. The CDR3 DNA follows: TGTGCCAGTTCCCAACGGCGCCTTCGCCCCTACGAGCAGTACTTC.

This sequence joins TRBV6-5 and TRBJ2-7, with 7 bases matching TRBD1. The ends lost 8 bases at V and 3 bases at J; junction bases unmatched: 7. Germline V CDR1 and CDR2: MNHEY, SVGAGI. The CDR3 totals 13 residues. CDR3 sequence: CASGNRGSYEQYF. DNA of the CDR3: TGTGCCAGCGGGAACAGGGGAAGCTACGAGCAGTACTTC.

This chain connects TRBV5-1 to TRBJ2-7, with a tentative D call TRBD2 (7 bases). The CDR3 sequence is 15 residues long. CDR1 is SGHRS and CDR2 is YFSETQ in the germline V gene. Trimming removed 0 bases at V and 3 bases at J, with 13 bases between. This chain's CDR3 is CASSLVGGPSYEQYF. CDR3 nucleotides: TGCGCCAGCAGCTTGGTGGGGGGGCCAAGCTACGAGCAGTACTTC.

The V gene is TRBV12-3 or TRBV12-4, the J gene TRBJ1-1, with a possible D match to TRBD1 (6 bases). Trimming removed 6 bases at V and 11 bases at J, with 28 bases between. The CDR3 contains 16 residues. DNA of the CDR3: TGTGCCAGCAGCAGCCAACTCCAGGGGCCTGGGACTTTCGCTTTCTTT. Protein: CASSSQLQGPGTFAFF.

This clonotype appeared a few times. CDR3 amino acids: CASSPPGRVGGYTF. The CDR3 region has the DNA TGTGCCAGCTCACCACCGGGGCGAGTGGGTGGCTACACCTTC. The chain couples TRBV18 to TRBJ1-2; TRBD1 is a possible D gene (5 bases). V lost 0 bases and J 7 bases, leaving 12 bases between the germline ends. Germline V lookup: CDR1 KGHSH, CDR2 LQKENI. The CDR3 extends over 14 amino acids. Combining the CDR3 with reference TRBV18 and TRBJ1-2 gives the whole variable domain NAGVMQNPRHLVRRRGQEARLRCSPMKGHSHVYWYRQLPEEGLKFMVYLQKENIIDESGMPKERFSAEFPKEGPSILRIQQVVRGDSAAYFCASSPPGRVGGYTFGSGTRLTVV.

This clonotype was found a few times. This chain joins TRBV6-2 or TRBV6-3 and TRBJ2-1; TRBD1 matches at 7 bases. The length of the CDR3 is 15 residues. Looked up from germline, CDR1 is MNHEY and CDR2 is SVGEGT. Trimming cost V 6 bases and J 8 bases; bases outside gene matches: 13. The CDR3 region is CASSPRDSISDEQFF. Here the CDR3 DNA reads TGTGCCAGCAGCCCCCGGGACAGTATCAGCGATGAGCAGTTCTTC.

Here the CDR3 reads CASSPTTGVYNEQFF. The CDR3 nucleotides are TGTGCCAGCAGCCCGACGACGGGAGTGTACAATGAGCAGTTCTTC. This chain uses TRBV6-5 with TRBJ2-1; possible D gene TRBD2, 6 bases. CDR1 and CDR2 (germline): MNHEY, SVGAGI. The CDR3 runs to 15 residues. Trimming removed 6 bases from V and 4 bases from J, with 16 bases in between.

The CDR3 DNA reads as TGTGCCAGCAGCTTAGCTTCGGGACTAGCGATAAATGAGCAGTTCTTC. It specifies CASSLASGLAINEQFF. The chain links TRBV7-8 to TRBJ2-1, with 10 bases fitting TRBD2. Germline V gives CDR1 SGHVS, CDR2 FQNEAQ. This CDR3 is 16 amino acids long. V lost 0 bases to trimming and J lost 7 bases; unmatched junction nucleotides: 6.

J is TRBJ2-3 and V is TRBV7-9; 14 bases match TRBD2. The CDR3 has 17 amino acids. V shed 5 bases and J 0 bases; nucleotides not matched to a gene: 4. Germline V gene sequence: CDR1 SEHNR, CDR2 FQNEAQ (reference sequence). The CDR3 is CASSIGLAGGSTDTQYF. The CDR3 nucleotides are TGTGCCAGCAGCATCGGACTAGCGGGGGGAAGCACAGATACGCAGTATTTT.

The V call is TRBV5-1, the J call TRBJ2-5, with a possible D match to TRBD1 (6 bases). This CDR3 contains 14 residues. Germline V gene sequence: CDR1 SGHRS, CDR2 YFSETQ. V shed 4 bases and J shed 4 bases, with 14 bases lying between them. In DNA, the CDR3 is TGCGCCAGCAGCCTCTACAGGGAAGGAGAGACCCAGTACTTC. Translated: CASSLYREGETQYF.